A few counts support the clone carrying this T cell receptor beta chain. Its antigen is not known. Compared with germline, one end of the junction differs, possibly owing to a read error. Semi-nested PCR with Nested Universal Primer A followed constant-region reverse priming of full-length variable regions. TCRdb re-analysed the 5' RACE reads in MiXCR, keeping a single row per CDR3 protein. The sample includes 62,000 or so distinct CDR3 sequences, nearly 30% seen only once; the top ten take around 2.5%. Germline lookup yields CDR1 SGHTA and CDR2 FQGTGA. This CDR3 is 18 amino acids long. Broader study findings: Tumor memory CD4+ T cell TCR gene usage clustered with blood and lymph node memory CD4+ cells and lymph node naive CD4+ cells. Greatest tumor Treg TCR overlap was with tumor naive CD4+ cells.

The rearrangement joins TRBV7-3 to TRBJ2-3; weak D call: TRBD1 (5 bases). Sequencing was carried out using tumor-infiltrating naive CD4+ T cells sorted from the breast tumor. As to subset: naive CD4+ T cells, CD4+CD45RA+CD25-. The TCR originated in a female donor with breast cancer. The CDR3 loop is CASSLNRPGLYGTDTQYF. The CDR3 DNA sequence: TGTGCCAGCAGTTTAAACAGGCCAGGATTGTATGGCACAGATACGCAGTATTTT.